These 8 T cell receptor beta chains originate from one sample sequenced in a study of T cells in Graves' hyperthyroidism and ophthalmopathy. From RNA transcripts, TCR beta CDR3 regions were amplified. TCR CDR3 underwent first-round RT-PCR with the HTBI primer set. TCRdb reanalysed the multiplex PCR reads using MiXCR and keeps one entry per CDR3 protein. This sample carries some 350,000 distinct CDR3 sequences, approximately 20% of them seen once, and the ten largest clones take 3.5% to 4%. Specimen: blood. The receptor source for this set is a woman between 18 and 29 years old with Graves' hyperthyroidism.

This clonotype was observed at least ten times. Given the absence of the conserved phenylalanine or tryptophan at the CDR3 end, a read error is likely. This sequence joins TRBV11-2 and TRBJ1-1, with D maybe TRBD1 (5 bases). Trimming cost V 0 bases and J 10 bases, with 15 bases left between them. Germline V gene data show CDR1 as SGHAT and CDR2 as FQNNGV. CDR3 length: 14 residues. In DNA form, the CDR3 reads TGTGCCAGCAGCTTAGATCTCTGGGGGACGGTAGCTTTCTCT. Protein: CASSLDLWGTVAFS.

This clonotype was counted many times. J is TRBJ1-1 and V is TRBV12-3 or TRBV12-4; TRBD1 is a possible D gene (5 bases). The CDR3 has 14 residues. Trimming took 2 bases from V and 5 from J, leaving 12 bases between them. CDR3 DNA sequence: TGTGCCAGCAGTTTACAGGGAGGGAGAACTGAAGCTTTCTTT. Amino acid sequence: CASSLQGGRTEAFF.

This clonotype showed up many times. The V call is TRBV2, the J call TRBJ1-5; 7 positions agree with TRBD1. Trimming removed 6 bases from V and 5 bases from J; junction bases left unmatched: 13. The CDR3 spans 16 residues. Germline values: CDR1 SNHLY, CDR2 FYNNEI. The CDR3 DNA sequence: TGTGCCAGCAGGGAAACCGGGACAGCACAGTATCAGCCCCAGCATTTT. Its protein is CASRETGTAQYQPQHF.

There are many counts of this clonotype. The chain carries TRBV19 and TRBJ1-1, with TRBD1 matching 9 bases. CDR1 and CDR2 from the germline V gene are LNHDA and SQIVND (reference sequence). The CDR3 is 13 residues long. The V segment lost 5 bases and the J segment 4 bases; nucleotides outside the gene matches: 2. DNA for the CDR3: TGTGCCAGTAGTTTACAGGGGGCCACTGAAGCTTTCTTT. It is translated as CASSLQGATEAFF.

This clonotype was seen only a few times. This chain uses TRBV2 with TRBJ2-2, with unresolved D. The V gene's germline CDR1 is SNHLY and CDR2 FYNNEI. The CDR3 sequence is 16 residues long. The V end was cut by 3 bases, the J end by 7 bases, with 18 bases between. The chain's CDR3 is CASSDSWTDGNGELFF. The CDR3 coding sequence is TGTGCCAGCAGTGATTCCTGGACGGACGGAAACGGGGAGCTGTTTTTT.

This chain joins TRBV29-1 and TRBJ1-1; D gene unclear. This CDR3 is 14 amino acids long. Germline V lookup: CDR1 SQVTM, CDR2 ANQGSEA. V was shortened by 4 bases and J by 0 bases, with 12 bases between the two germline ends. Here the CDR3 reads CSVVFTSLNTEAFF. For the CDR3, the DNA is TGCAGCGTTGTTTTCACCAGCCTGAACACTGAAGCTTTCTTT.

This chain connects TRBV4-2 to TRBJ2-2; 8 bases line up with TRBD2. Germline CDR1 LGHNA, CDR2 YNFKEQ. CDR3 length equals 17 residues. Trimming cost V 1 base and J 4 bases; bases outside gene matches: 8. CDR3 nucleotide sequence: TGTGCCAGCAGCCAAGCGGTACAGCGGGGGCTCACCGGGGAGCTGTTTTTT. Protein sequence: CASSQAVQRGLTGELFF.

About this clonotype itself: A clone one base away is much larger, so this may be a read error. The gene calls are TRBV6-1 and TRBJ2-6, with D possibly called TRBD1 or TRBD2 (6 bases each). CDR3 length: 15 residues. In germline, CDR1 is MNHNS, CDR2 SASEGT. Trimming removed 5 bases at V and 3 bases at J, with 11 bases between. CDR3 DNA: TGTGCCAGCAGTAGGGGGGAGCTTGGGGCCAACGTCCTGACTTTC. Translating gives CASSRGELGANVLTF.